Following are 28 T cell receptor beta chains from one sample sequenced in a study of OX40 agonist ivuxolimab in advanced cancers. Using immunoSEQ multiplex PCR, the repertoire was profiled, and TCRdb retains in-frame clones only, with some absent. The data show about 75,000 clones, with around 84% seen just once and roughly a sixth held by the top ten. The source material was CD4+ or CD8+ T cells sorted from blood, sampled in a trial of the OX40 agonist ivuxolimab. The receptors originated from an adult with an advanced solid tumor such as melanoma, head and neck, liver or kidney cancer.

The CDR3 protein is CASSPSGSYNEQFF. CDR3 nucleotide sequence: TGTGCCAGCAGTCCTAGCGGCTCCTACAATGAGCAGTTCTTC. The V gene is TRBV28, the J gene TRBJ2-1; TRBD2 agrees at 7 bases. V was clipped by 5 bases and J by 0 bases; unmatched bases: 1. The CDR3 runs to 14 residues. Germline CDR1 is MDHEN and CDR2 is SYDVKM.

The chain has TRBV5-1 and TRBJ2-2; TRBD1 might be the D (6 bases). With 0 bases removed from V and 4 bases from J, the gap between germline ends came to 19 bases. Germline-derived CDR1 and CDR2 are SGHRS and YFSETQ. CDR3 size: 18 residues. The CDR3 loop is CASSLELPGTWRTGELFF. CDR3 nucleotide sequence: TGCGCCAGCAGCTTGGAATTGCCCGGGACATGGCGCACCGGGGAGCTGTTTTTT.

V usage is TRBV5-1 and J usage is TRBJ2-1; the D gene is possibly TRBD2 (5 bases). The CDR3 runs 15 residues. Germline V CDR1 and CDR2: SGHRS, YFSETQ. V lost 5 bases and J 9 bases, leaving 21 bases between the germline ends. CDR3 region: CASRSPGFSVGEQFF. DNA for the CDR3: TGCGCCAGCAGATCGCCGGGATTTAGCGTAGGTGAGCAGTTCTTC.

V gene TRBV27 combines with J gene TRBJ2-3; no clear D gene. The CDR3 has 14 residues. The germline V and J ends were trimmed by 5 bases and 4 bases, with 13 bases remaining between them. Germline CDR1 reads MNHEY; CDR2 reads SMNVEV (reference sequence). The CDR3 is CASSIRLGPDTQYF. In DNA form, the CDR3 reads TGTGCCAGCAGTATCCGTCTAGGTCCAGATACGCAGTATTTT.

The chain recombines TRBV19 with TRBJ2-7; unclear D gene. The CDR3 is 14 amino acids. Trimming left V 4 bases short and J 3 bases short, with 13 bases between. The germline V gene encodes CDR1 LNHDA and CDR2 SQIVND (reference sequence). The CDR3 here is CASSRELTSYEQYF. DNA of the CDR3: TGTGCCAGTAGTAGGGAACTAACAAGCTACGAGCAGTACTTC.

This clone was detected once. The chain's CDR3 is CASSLPRLAGGYEQYF. The CDR3 DNA follows: TGTGCCAGCAGTTTGCCCCGACTAGCGGGAGGCTACGAGCAGTACTTC. The gene calls are TRBV28 and TRBJ2-7, with 13 nucleotides matching TRBD2. Germline V gives CDR1 MDHEN, CDR2 SYDVKM. CDR3 length equals 16 residues. V shed 3 bases and J 3 bases; nucleotides not matched to a gene: 5.

The chain uses TRBV2 and TRBJ2-5, with D tentatively TRBD2 (6 bases). Trimming stripped 5 bases from V and 1 base from J, with 14 bases between. CDR3 size: 15 residues. CDR1 and CDR2 from the germline V gene are SNHLY and FYNNEI. This CDR3 is CASSKPAGSQETQYF. The CDR3 nucleotides are TGTGCCAGCAGTAAGCCAGCGGGTAGCCAAGAGACCCAGTACTTC.

The CDR3, as DNA: TGTGCCAGCAGTTTCTCCGGACAGGGCTCTCTTCGGACTGAAGCTTTCTTT. It yields the protein CASSFSGQGSLRTEAFF. The rearrangement links TRBV28 to TRBJ1-1; 8 positions agree with TRBD1. Germline V gene lookup returns CDR1 MDHEN and CDR2 SYDVKM. J gave up 5 bases and V 3 bases, and 14 bases lay outside the gene matches. This CDR3 contains 17 residues.

The genes are TRBV10-3 and TRBJ1-2; D is uncertain. Germline loops: CDR1 ENHRY, CDR2 SYGVKD. Trimming shortened V by 0 bases and J by 5 bases, and 10 bases separated the two germline ends. CDR3 length: 14 residues. CDR3 sequence: CAISESTQEYGYTF. CDR3 DNA sequence: TGTGCCATCAGTGAGTCGACGCAGGAGTATGGCTACACCTTC.

For the CDR3, the DNA is TGTGCCAGCAGCGATGTGGGTTTGGGCAATCAGCCCCAGCATTTT. Its protein is CASSDVGLGNQPQHF. The chain uses TRBV7-2 and TRBJ1-5, with D hard to call. The CDR3 runs to 15 residues. Germline CDR1 SGHTA, CDR2 FQGNSA. V gave up 5 bases and J gave up 2 bases, with 13 bases separating them. The full variable domain, its missing parts supplied by reference TRBV7-2 and TRBJ1-5, is GAGVSQSPSNKVTEKGKDVELRCDPISGHTALYWYRQSLGQGLEFLIYFQGNSAPDKSGLPSDRFSAERTGGSVSTLTIQRTQQEDSAVYLCASSDVGLGNQPQHFGDGTRLSIL.

This clone was counted once. The V call is TRBV6-1, the J call TRBJ1-4; no clear D. The germline V and J ends were trimmed by 0 bases and 3 bases, with 11 bases remaining between them. Germline assignment: CDR1 MNHNS and CDR2 SASEGT. This CDR3 is 16 amino acids long. In DNA, the CDR3 is TGTGCCAGCAGTGAAGCAATAACAGATCCTAATGAAAAACTGTTTTTT. Its translation is CASSEAITDPNEKLFF.

The gene calls are TRBV21-1 and TRBJ2-1; the table calls TRBD1, which could not be checked here. TRBV21-1 is recorded as a pseudogene. This CDR3 has 13 residues. This CDR3 is CASSMDSYNEQFF. CDR3 DNA: TGTGCCAGCAGCATGGACAGTTACAATGAGCAGTTCTTC.

J is TRBJ2-1 and V is TRBV4-1; tentative D call: TRBD2 (6 bases). From germline, CDR1 is MGHRA and CDR2 YSYEKL. V lost 1 base and J 7 bases, leaving 14 bases between the germline ends. CDR3 length: 15 residues. This CDR3 reads CASSQGRLETNEQFF. CDR3 nucleotide sequence: TGCGCCAGCAGCCAAGGTAGACTAGAAACTAATGAGCAGTTCTTC.

The chain joins TRBV19 to TRBJ2-7; tentatively, D is TRBD1 or TRBD2 (6 bases each). The CDR3 runs 15 residues. Trimming shortened V by 3 bases and J by 1 base, and 13 bases separated the two germline ends. Germline V lookup: CDR1 LNHDA, CDR2 SQIVND (reference sequence). CDR3 residues: CASSMDRGASYEQYF. CDR3 nucleotides: TGTGCCAGTAGTATGGATAGGGGGGCTTCCTACGAGCAGTACTTC. The full variable domain, completed using reference TRBV19 and TRBJ2-7, is DGGITQSPKYLFRKEGQNVTLSCEQNLNHDAMYWYRQDPGQGLRLIYYSQIVNDFQKGDIAEGYSVSREKKESFPLTVTSAQKNPTAFYLCASSMDRGASYEQYFGPGTRLTVT.

This chain links TRBV18 with TRBJ2-7, with 10 nucleotides matching TRBD1. The V gene end was trimmed by 2 bases and the J gene end by 5 bases; junction bases not matched to a gene: 9. The length of the CDR3 is 16 residues. The V gene's germline CDR1 is KGHSH and CDR2 LQKENI. As DNA, the CDR3 is TGTGCCAGCTCACCAGAGACAGGGGGCGTTTCGAACGAGCAGTACTTC. It is translated as CASSPETGGVSNEQYF.

This clone was picked up one time. The rearrangement uses TRBV19 and TRBJ2-1; D uncertain. Germline V gene data show CDR1 as LNHDA and CDR2 as SQIVND (reference sequence). The germline V and J ends were trimmed by 5 bases and 6 bases, with 14 bases remaining between them. The CDR3 runs to 14 residues. The CDR3 DNA follows: TGTGCCAGTAGTCCTCAGGCGGCTGGCAATGAGCAGTTCTTC. It specifies CASSPQAAGNEQFF.

The gene calls are TRBV7-2 and TRBJ2-7; D is possibly TRBD2 (5 bases). Looked up from germline, CDR1 is SGHTA and CDR2 is FQGNSA. The CDR3 totals 15 residues. V lost 3 bases and J lost 5, with 17 bases in between. CDR3 amino acids: CASSLLLGAGDEQYF. CDR3 coding DNA: TGTGCCAGCAGCTTGTTGCTGGGAGCCGGCGACGAGCAGTACTTC.

The chain employs TRBV5-1 and TRBJ2-7; 7 positions match TRBD2. CDR3 length: 14 amino acids. V lost 7 bases to trimming and J lost 9 bases; unmatched junction nucleotides: 16. Germline lookup yields CDR1 SGHRS and CDR2 YFSETQ. CDR3 region: CASRGVGSMMGQYF. DNA of the CDR3: TGCGCCAGCCGGGGGGTCGGCTCCATGATGGGGCAGTACTTC.

This chain links TRBV11-2 with TRBJ1-5; no clear D gene. The CDR3 extends over 13 amino acids. The germline V and J ends were trimmed by 3 bases and 1 base, with 4 bases remaining between them. The germline V gene encodes CDR1 SGHAT and CDR2 FQNNGV. CDR3 sequence reads: CASSFESNQPQHF. Here the CDR3 DNA reads TGTGCCAGCAGCTTCGAAAGCAATCAGCCCCAGCATTTT. Full variable domain (outside the CDR3, taken from reference TRBV11-2 and TRBJ1-5): EAGVAQSPRYKIIEKRQSVAFWCNPISGHATLYWYQQILGQGPKLLIQFQNNGVVDDSQLPKDRFSAERLKGVDSTLKIQPAKLEDSAVYLCASSFESNQPQHFGDGTRLSIL.

The chain has TRBV19 and TRBJ2-5, with TRBD2 matching over 12 bases. The length of the CDR3 is 15 residues. The trim removed 3 bases at V and 5 bases at J, leaving 4 bases unmatched. The germline gives CDR1 LNHDA, CDR2 SQIVND (reference sequence). CDR3 residues: CASSMTSGSGETQYF. The DNA for the CDR3 is TGTGCCAGTAGTATGACTAGCGGGAGTGGGGAGACCCAGTACTTC.

This chain joins TRBV29-1 and TRBJ1-4; D is perhaps TRBD1 (6 bases). The germline V and J ends were trimmed by 4 bases and 8 bases, with 17 bases remaining between them. Germline lookup yields CDR1 SQVTM and CDR2 ANQGSEA. The length of the CDR3 is 14 residues. CDR3 sequence: CSVANTGSGEKLFF. The CDR3 bases are TGCAGCGTTGCCAACACAGGGTCGGGGGAAAAACTGTTTTTT.

The chain employs TRBV5-5 and TRBJ2-7; 14 nucleotides line up with TRBD2. The CDR3 is 18 residues long. Germline V gene data show CDR1 as SGHKS and CDR2 as YYEKEE (reference sequence). Unmatched junction bases numbered 10, after V lost 3 bases and J lost 2 bases. CDR3 sequence: CASSYAGGLAGVAYEQYF. As DNA, the CDR3 is TGTGCCAGCAGCTATGCGGGGGGACTAGCGGGAGTAGCCTACGAGCAGTACTTC.

The rearrangement links TRBV5-1 to TRBJ2-3, with D possibly TRBD2 on 6 matching bases. V lost 0 bases to trimming and J lost 3 bases, with 17 bases between them. The germline CDR1 and CDR2 sequences are SGHRS and YFSETQ. The length of the CDR3 is 17 residues. The chain's CDR3 is CASSLGLAAAGTDTQYF. The CDR3 nucleotides are TGCGCCAGCAGCTTGGGGTTAGCAGCTGCGGGAACAGATACGCAGTATTTT.

A single count supports this clone. The chain recombines TRBV5-1 with TRBJ1-4; 7 nucleotides agree with TRBD1. From germline, CDR1 is SGHRS and CDR2 YFSETQ. The CDR3 contains 14 residues. Germline trimming cut 2 bases from V and 8 bases from J; bases unmatched to any gene: 6. The CDR3: CASSFQGGPEKLFF. CDR3 DNA sequence: TGCGCCAGCAGCTTCCAGGGGGGGCCAGAAAAACTGTTTTTT. The full variable domain, in which reference TRBV5-1 and TRBJ1-4 provide the parts outside the CDR3, is KAGVTQTPRYLIKTRGQQVTLSCSPISGHRSVSWYQQTPGQGLQFLFEYFSETQRNKGNFPGRFSGRQFSNSRSEMNVSTLELGDSALYLCASSFQGGPEKLFFGSGTQLSVL.

This chain links TRBV28 with TRBJ2-1; 9 bases map to TRBD1. The CDR3 runs to 15 residues. V was pared by 5 bases and J by 7 bases, with 9 bases of the junction left unmatched. Germline V gene sequence: CDR1 MDHEN, CDR2 SYDVKM. The chain's CDR3 is CASSPPGTGWNEQFF. In nucleotides, the CDR3 is TGTGCCAGCAGTCCCCCCGGGACAGGGTGGAATGAGCAGTTCTTC.

This clone was counted a single time. The chain has TRBV5-1 and TRBJ2-5; 8 nucleotides align to TRBD1. This CDR3 spans 13 amino acids. From germline, CDR1 is SGHRS and CDR2 YFSETQ. Trimming removed 5 bases from V and 3 bases from J; junction bases left unmatched: 3. CDR3 protein: CASSPDREETQYF. CDR3 nucleotides: TGCGCCAGCAGTCCGGACAGGGAAGAGACCCAGTACTTC.

J is TRBJ2-3 and V is TRBV19; D unclear. The germline V gene encodes CDR1 LNHDA and CDR2 SQIVND (reference sequence). Between the trimmed V and J ends, which lost 9 bases and 1 base, there was a span of 17 bases. This CDR3 is 15 amino acids long. CDR3 coding DNA: TGTGCCAGCGAACGGAAGCCGGGTCGCACAGATACGCAGTATTTT. Protein sequence: CASERKPGRTDTQYF.

The chain carries TRBV10-1 and TRBJ2-7; D is undetermined. This CDR3 is built from 15 residues. V dropped 3 bases and J dropped 1 base, with 13 bases sitting between them. Germline V gives CDR1 WNHNN, CDR2 SYGVQD (reference sequence). The CDR3 spells CASSEGIGPSYEQYF. The CDR3 bases are TGCGCCAGCAGTGAAGGTATTGGACCGTCCTACGAGCAGTACTTC.